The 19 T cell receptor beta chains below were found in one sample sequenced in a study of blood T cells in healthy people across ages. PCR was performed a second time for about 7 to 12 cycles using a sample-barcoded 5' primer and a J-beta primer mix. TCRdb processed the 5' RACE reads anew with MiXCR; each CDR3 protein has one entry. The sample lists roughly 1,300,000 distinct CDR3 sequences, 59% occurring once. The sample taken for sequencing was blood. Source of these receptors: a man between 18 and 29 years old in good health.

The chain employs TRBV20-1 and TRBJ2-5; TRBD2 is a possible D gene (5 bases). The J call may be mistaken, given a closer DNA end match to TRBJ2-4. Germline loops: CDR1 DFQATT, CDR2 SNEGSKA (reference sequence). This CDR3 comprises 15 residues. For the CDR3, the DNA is TGCAGTGCTAGAGGCATGACGGGCGGGAAAAACATTCAGTACTTC. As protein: CSARGMTGGKNIQYF.

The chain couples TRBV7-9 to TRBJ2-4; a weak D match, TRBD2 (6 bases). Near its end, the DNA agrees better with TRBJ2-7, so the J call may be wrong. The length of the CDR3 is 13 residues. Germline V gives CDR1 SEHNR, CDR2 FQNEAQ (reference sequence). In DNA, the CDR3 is TGTGCCAGCAGCTTGGGGGGAGTCTCCGAGCAGTACTTC. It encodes CASSLGGVSEQYF.

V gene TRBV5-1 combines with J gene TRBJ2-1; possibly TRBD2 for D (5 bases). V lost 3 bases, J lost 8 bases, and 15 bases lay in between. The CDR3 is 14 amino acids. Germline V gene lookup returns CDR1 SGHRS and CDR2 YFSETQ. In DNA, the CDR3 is TGCGCCAGCAGCTACGACTCCCCGCGGGATGAGCAGTTCTTC. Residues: CASSYDSPRDEQFF.

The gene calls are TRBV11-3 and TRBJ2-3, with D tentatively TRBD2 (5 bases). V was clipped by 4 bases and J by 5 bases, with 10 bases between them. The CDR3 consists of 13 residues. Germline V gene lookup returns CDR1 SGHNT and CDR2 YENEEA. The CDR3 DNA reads TGTGCCAGCAGCTGGGAGAGCGGAGATACGCAGTATTTT. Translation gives CASSWESGDTQYF.

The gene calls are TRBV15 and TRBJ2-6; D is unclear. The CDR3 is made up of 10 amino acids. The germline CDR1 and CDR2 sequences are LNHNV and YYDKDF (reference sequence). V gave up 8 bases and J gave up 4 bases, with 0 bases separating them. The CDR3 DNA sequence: TGTGCCACCGGGGCCAACGTCCTGACTTTC. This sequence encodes CATGANVLTF.

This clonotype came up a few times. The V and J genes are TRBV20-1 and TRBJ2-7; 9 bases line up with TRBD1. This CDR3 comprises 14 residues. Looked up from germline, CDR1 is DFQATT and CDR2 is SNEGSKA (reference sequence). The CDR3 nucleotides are TGCAGAGCCACAGCCACAGGGGGCCCCTACGAGCAGTACTTC. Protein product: CRATATGGPYEQYF.

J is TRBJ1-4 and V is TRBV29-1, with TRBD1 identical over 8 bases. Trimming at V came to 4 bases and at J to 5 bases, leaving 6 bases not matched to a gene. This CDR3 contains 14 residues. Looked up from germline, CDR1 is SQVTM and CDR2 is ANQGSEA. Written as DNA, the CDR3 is TGCAGCGTTGTCCGACAGGGGCAGAATGAAAAACTGTTTTTT. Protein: CSVVRQGQNEKLFF.

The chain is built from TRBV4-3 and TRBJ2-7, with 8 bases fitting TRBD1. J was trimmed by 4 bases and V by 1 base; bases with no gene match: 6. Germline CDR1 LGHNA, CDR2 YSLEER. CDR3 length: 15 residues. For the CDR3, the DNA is TGCGCCAGCAGCCAAGCACTGGGACAGGCGTACGAGCAGTACTTC. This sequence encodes CASSQALGQAYEQYF.

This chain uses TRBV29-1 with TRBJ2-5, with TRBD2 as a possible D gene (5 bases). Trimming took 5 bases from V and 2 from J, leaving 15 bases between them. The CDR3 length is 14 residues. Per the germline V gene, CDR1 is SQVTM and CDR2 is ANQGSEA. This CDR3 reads CSVSRSSGQETQYF. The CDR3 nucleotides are TGCAGCGTTAGTCGGTCTTCGGGGCAAGAGACCCAGTACTTC.

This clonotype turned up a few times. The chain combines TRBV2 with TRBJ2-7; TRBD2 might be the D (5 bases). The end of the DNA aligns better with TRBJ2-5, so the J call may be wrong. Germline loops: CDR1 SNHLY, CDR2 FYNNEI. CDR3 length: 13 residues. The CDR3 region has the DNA TGTGCCAGCAGTGTGGTCAGAGGGGAGACCCAGTACTTC. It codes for CASSVVRGETQYF.

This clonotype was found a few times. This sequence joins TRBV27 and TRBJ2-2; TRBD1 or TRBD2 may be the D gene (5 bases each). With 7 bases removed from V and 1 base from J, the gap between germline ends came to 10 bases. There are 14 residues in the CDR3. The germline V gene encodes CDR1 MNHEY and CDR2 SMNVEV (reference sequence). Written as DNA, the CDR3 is TGTGCCAGCACGGGAAGGGGGAACACCGGGGAGCTGTTTTTT. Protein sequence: CASTGRGNTGELFF.

The CDR3: CASNFRRADTQYF. CDR3 in DNA: TGTGCCAGCAACTTCCGTCGCGCAGATACGCAGTATTTT. The chain recombines TRBV11-2 with TRBJ2-3; unclear D gene. The CDR3 totals 13 residues. Trimming stripped 7 bases from V and 4 bases from J, with 12 bases between. Germline CDR1 and CDR2: SGHAT and FQNNGV.

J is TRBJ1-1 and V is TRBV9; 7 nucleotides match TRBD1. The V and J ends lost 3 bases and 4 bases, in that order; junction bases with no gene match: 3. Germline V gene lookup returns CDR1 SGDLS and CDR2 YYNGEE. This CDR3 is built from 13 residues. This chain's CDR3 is CASSETGSTEAFF. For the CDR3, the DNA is TGTGCCAGCAGCGAGACAGGGTCCACTGAAGCTTTCTTT.

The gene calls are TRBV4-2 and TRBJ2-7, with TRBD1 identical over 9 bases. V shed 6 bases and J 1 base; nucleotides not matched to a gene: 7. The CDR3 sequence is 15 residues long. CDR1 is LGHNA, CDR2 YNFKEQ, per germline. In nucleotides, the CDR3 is TGTGCCAGCAGTCACCGGGACAGGGCGTCCTACGAGCAGTACTTC. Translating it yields CASSHRDRASYEQYF.

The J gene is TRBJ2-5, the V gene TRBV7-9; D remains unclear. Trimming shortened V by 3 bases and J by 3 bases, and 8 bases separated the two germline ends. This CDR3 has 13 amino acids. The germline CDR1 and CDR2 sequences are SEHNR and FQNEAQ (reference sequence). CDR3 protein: CASSLNSKETQYF. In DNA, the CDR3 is TGTGCCAGCAGCTTGAACAGCAAAGAGACCCAGTACTTC.

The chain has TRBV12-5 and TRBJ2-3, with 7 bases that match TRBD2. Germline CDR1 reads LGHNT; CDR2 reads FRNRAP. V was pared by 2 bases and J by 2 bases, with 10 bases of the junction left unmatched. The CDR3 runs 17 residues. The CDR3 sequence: CASGLLVLAETTDTQYF. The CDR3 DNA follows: TGTGCTAGTGGTTTGTTAGTCCTAGCGGAGACCACAGATACGCAGTATTTT.

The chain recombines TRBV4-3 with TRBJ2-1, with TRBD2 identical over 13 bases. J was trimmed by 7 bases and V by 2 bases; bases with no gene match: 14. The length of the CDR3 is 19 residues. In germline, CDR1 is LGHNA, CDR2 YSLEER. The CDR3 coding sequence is TGCGCCAGCAGCCAATACCCTCGAACTAGCGGGGGGGCCGGGAATGAGCAGTTCTTC. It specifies CASSQYPRTSGGAGNEQFF.

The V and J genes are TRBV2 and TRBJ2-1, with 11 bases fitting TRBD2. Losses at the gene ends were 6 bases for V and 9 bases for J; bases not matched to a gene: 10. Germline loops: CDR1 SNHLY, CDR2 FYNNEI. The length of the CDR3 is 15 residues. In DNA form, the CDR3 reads TGTGCCAGCAGACTGTTAGCGGGAGGGCCGGGTGAGCAGTTCTTC. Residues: CASRLLAGGPGEQFF.

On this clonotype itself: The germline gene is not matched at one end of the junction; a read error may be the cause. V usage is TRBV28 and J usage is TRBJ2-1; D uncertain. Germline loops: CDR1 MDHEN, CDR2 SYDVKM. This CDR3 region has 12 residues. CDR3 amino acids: CASSLLVNEQFF. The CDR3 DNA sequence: TGCGCCAGCAGCTTGCTTGTTAATGAGCAGTTCTTC.